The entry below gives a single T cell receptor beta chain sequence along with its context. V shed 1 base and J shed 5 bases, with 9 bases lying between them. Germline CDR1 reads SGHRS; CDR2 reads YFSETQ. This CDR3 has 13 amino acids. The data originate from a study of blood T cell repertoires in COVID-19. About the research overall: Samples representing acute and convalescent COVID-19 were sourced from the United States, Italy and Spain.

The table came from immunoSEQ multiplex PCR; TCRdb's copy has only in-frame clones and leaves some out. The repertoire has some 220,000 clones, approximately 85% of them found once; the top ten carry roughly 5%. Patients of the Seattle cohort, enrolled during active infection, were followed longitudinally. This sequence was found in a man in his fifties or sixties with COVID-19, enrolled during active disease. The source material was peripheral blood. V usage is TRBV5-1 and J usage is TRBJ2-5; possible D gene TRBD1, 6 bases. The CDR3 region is CASSLTGSETQYF. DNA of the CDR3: TGCGCCAGCAGCTTGACAGGGTCGGAGACCCAGTACTTC.